Listed here are 17 T cell receptor beta chains from one sample, sequenced in a study of cytomegalovirus exposure and HLA in healthy donors. The PCR was carried out with 60 Vbeta primers and 13 Jbeta primers. Data came from immunoSEQ multiplex PCR; TCRdb stores just in-frame clones and leaves some out. The data contain 100,000 or so clones, around 82% of them singletons. Material: PBMCs. The receptors were gathered from a woman aged 45-65 years in good health and CMV-seropositive.

This rearrangement joins TRBV9 to TRBJ2-5, with 9 bases lining up with TRBD2. The assigned J gene may be wrong: the sequence end matches TRBJ2-7 better. This CDR3 is built from 18 residues. Germline-derived CDR1 and CDR2 are SGDLS and YYNGEE. The CDR3 loop reads CASSVGISGGSVSYEQYF. CDR3 DNA: TGTGCCAGCAGCGTAGGAATTAGCGGGGGTTCCGTTTCCTACGAGCAGTACTTC.

V is TRBV30 and J is TRBJ1-4; TRBD1 matches 8 bases. V shed 0 bases and J 10 bases; nucleotides not matched to a gene: 10. CDR3 length equals 15 residues. Germline CDR1 reads GTSNPN; CDR2 reads SVGIG (reference sequence). DNA of the CDR3: TGTGCCTGGAGTGTACGGCAGGGGGCGCAAGGAAAACTGTTTTTT. Its translation is CAWSVRQGAQGKLFF.

The chain joins TRBV27 to TRBJ2-5; D is ambiguous. The J call may be incorrect, as the DNA end agrees better with TRBJ2-7. Germline V gene data show CDR1 as MNHEY and CDR2 as SMNVEV (reference sequence). The CDR3 has 13 amino acids. The DNA for the CDR3 is TGTGCCAGCAGTTTGAACAGAGCCTACGAGCAGTACTTC. Translated: CASSLNRAYEQYF.

This chain connects TRBV15 to TRBJ2-1, with D uncertain. CDR1 is LNHNV and CDR2 is YYDKDF in the germline V gene (reference sequence). Trimming cost V 0 bases and J 2 bases, with 5 bases left between them. This CDR3 is 14 amino acids long. The CDR3 sequence is CATSRDPPYNEQFF. CDR3 bases: TGTGCCACCAGCAGAGATCCTCCCTACAATGAGCAGTTCTTC.

The J gene is TRBJ1-5, the V gene TRBV7-6, with D maybe TRBD1 (5 bases). Germline-derived CDR1 and CDR2 are SGHVS and FNYEAQ. This CDR3 has 14 residues. Trimming removed 5 bases from V and 3 bases from J, with 11 bases in between. CDR3 residues: CASSTGQLNQPQHF. The CDR3 nucleotides read TGTGCCAGCAGCACCGGACAACTCAATCAGCCCCAGCATTTT.

This chain connects TRBV2 to TRBJ2-7, with D tentatively TRBD2 (6 bases). The germline gives CDR1 SNHLY, CDR2 FYNNEI. The CDR3 is 11 amino acids. Trimming removed 9 bases from V and 2 bases from J, with 8 bases in between. The DNA of the CDR3 is TGTGCCAGTAGGAGGGCCTACGAGCAGTACTTC. It encodes CASRRAYEQYF.

The CDR3, as DNA: TGTGCCAGCAAGGAAGCGGGAGGGTACAATGAGCAGTTCTTC. As protein: CASKEAGGYNEQFF. The chain links TRBV2 to TRBJ2-1; 10 bases align to TRBD2. Germline CDR1 is SNHLY and CDR2 is FYNNEI. With 7 bases clipped from V and 4 bases from J, the junction kept 4 bases outside the gene matches. This CDR3 has 14 amino acids.

The rearrangement joins TRBV7-6 to TRBJ1-4; TRBD1 agrees at 8 bases. Germline CDR1 and CDR2: SGHVS and FNYEAQ. This CDR3 has 18 residues. V lost 2 bases and J lost 4; bases outside the gene matches: 12. The CDR3 DNA follows: TGTGCCAGCAGCTTATTAGGACAGGGCGGATCTGATAATGAAAAACTGTTTTTT. This codes for CASSLLGQGGSDNEKLFF.

This clone came up once. The chain recombines TRBV6-5 with TRBJ1-1; 7 nucleotides agree with TRBD1. Germline V gene lookup returns CDR1 MNHEY and CDR2 SVGAGI. J lost 1 base, V lost 4 bases, and 9 bases had no gene match. There are 16 residues in the CDR3. This CDR3 is CASSWEKQGKNTEAFF. Written as DNA, the CDR3 is TGTGCCAGCAGTTGGGAGAAACAGGGGAAGAACACTGAAGCTTTCTTT.

The gene calls are TRBV2 and TRBJ1-5, with TRBD1 matching over 11 bases. The germline V gene encodes CDR1 SNHLY and CDR2 FYNNEI. The V gene end was trimmed by 8 bases and the J gene end by 5 bases; junction bases not matched to a gene: 8. This CDR3 spans 15 amino acids. CDR3 amino acids: CASVWGQGVYQPQHF. CDR3 nucleotides: TGTGCCAGCGTTTGGGGACAGGGGGTTTATCAGCCCCAGCATTTT.

The chain has TRBV27 and TRBJ1-5; D not resolved. Germline V gene sequence: CDR1 MNHEY, CDR2 SMNVEV (reference sequence). With 6 bases removed from V and 3 bases from J, the gap between germline ends came to 15 bases. The CDR3 is 15 residues long. The CDR3 here is CASSPSTGYNQPQHF. The DNA of the CDR3 is TGTGCCAGCAGCCCCTCGACGGGGTACAATCAGCCCCAGCATTTT.

This clone has more than one count but fewer than ten. The V call is TRBV15, the J call TRBJ2-1; 11 bases are a match to TRBD2. CDR1 and CDR2 (germline): LNHNV, YYDKDF (reference sequence). The CDR3 is 16 residues long. V shed 1 base and J 5 bases; nucleotides not matched to a gene: 4. The CDR3 nucleotides are TGTGCCACCAGCAGAGGTGGGACTAGCGGTCACAATGAGCAGTTCTTC. It specifies CATSRGGTSGHNEQFF.

J is TRBJ2-7 and V is TRBV7-3; D might be TRBD2 (5 bases). The CDR3 extends over 15 amino acids. The germline CDR1 and CDR2 sequences are SGHTA and FQGTGA. With 1 base removed from V and 7 bases from J, the gap between germline ends came to 17 bases. The chain's CDR3 is CASSLSGSTGSEQYF. The CDR3 coding sequence is TGTGCCAGCAGCTTAAGCGGTTCTACGGGATCGGAGCAGTACTTC.

The J gene is TRBJ2-1, the V gene TRBV7-9, with 10 bases matching TRBD2. Germline values: CDR1 SEHNR, CDR2 FQNEAQ (reference sequence). J gave up 0 bases and V 5 bases, and 4 bases lay outside the gene matches. There are 16 residues in the CDR3. The CDR3 DNA follows: TGTGCCAGCAGCCCACTAGCGGGGAGCTCCTACAATGAGCAGTTCTTC. This encodes CASSPLAGSSYNEQFF.

The chain recombines TRBV4-1 with TRBJ1-4; D remains unclear. Germline values: CDR1 MGHRA, CDR2 YSYEKL. V was cut by 0 bases and J by 4 bases, with 15 bases left in between. The CDR3 covers 17 residues. The CDR3 DNA reads TGCGCCAGCAGCCAAGATTCGCGAATTCGAAGTAATGAAAAACTGTTTTTT. Protein sequence: CASSQDSRIRSNEKLFF.

V and J are TRBV10-3 and TRBJ2-1, with TRBD2 matching 12 bases. V lost 7 bases, J lost 1 base, and 5 bases stayed unmatched. The CDR3 spans 16 residues. From germline, CDR1 is ENHRY and CDR2 SYGVKD. CDR3 DNA: TGTGCCATCACCAAACTAGCGGGGGGTTCCTACAATGAGCAGTTCTTC. It encodes CAITKLAGGSYNEQFF.

The count of this clone is one. This chain connects TRBV6-8 to TRBJ2-5, with D possibly being TRBD1 (5 bases). The CDR3 contains 16 residues. Trimming left V 0 bases short and J 4 bases short, with 15 bases between. Germline assignment: CDR1 MNHGY and CDR2 SAAAGT. The CDR3 reads CASSYSGQALPETQYF. The CDR3 DNA follows: TGTGCCAGCAGTTACTCTGGACAAGCCCTGCCAGAGACCCAGTACTTC.